The 8 T cell receptor beta chains presented below share a single source sample, sequenced in a study of blood T cell repertoires in COVID-19. Generated by immunoSEQ multiplex PCR, the TCRdb table keeps only in-frame clones and is missing some. The sample carries about 150,000 clones, 75% to 85% recorded once. Source material: peripheral blood. The receptors shown here come from a woman in her sixties with COVID-19, enrolled during active disease.

The chain employs TRBV18 and TRBJ2-7; D not resolved. The CDR3 is made up of 13 amino acids. V was clipped by 3 bases and J by 2 bases, with 8 bases between them. Germline assignment: CDR1 KGHSH and CDR2 LQKENI. The CDR3 loop is CASSPTQTYEQYV. The CDR3 DNA sequence: TGTGCCAGCTCACCTACCCAGACCTACGAGCAGTACGTC.

The chain joins TRBV6-5 to TRBJ1-2; D unresolved. The CDR3 totals 13 residues. The germline V and J ends were trimmed by 4 bases and 6 bases, with 12 bases remaining between them. From germline, CDR1 is MNHEY and CDR2 SVGAGI. CDR3 in amino acids: CASSLRAGNGYTF. The CDR3, as DNA: TGTGCCAGCAGTTTGAGGGCGGGGAATGGCTACACCTTC.

This clone was counted between two and nine times. DNA of the CDR3: TGTGCCAGCAGGTGGACAGGGAACACTGAAGCTTTCTTT. It is translated as CASRWTGNTEAFF. This chain links TRBV6-5 with TRBJ1-1, with 7 positions matching TRBD1. Germline CDR1 and CDR2: MNHEY and SVGAGI. The CDR3 sequence is 13 residues long. Trimming at V came to 6 bases and at J to 1 base, leaving 2 bases not matched to a gene.

This rearrangement joins TRBV7-6 to TRBJ1-1; possibly TRBD1 for D (6 bases). The germline V gene has CDR1 SGHVS and CDR2 FNYEAQ. Trimming stripped 4 bases from V and 4 bases from J, with 10 bases between. This CDR3 comprises 13 residues. CDR3 sequence: CASSYAGVTEAFF. CDR3 DNA: TGTGCCAGCAGCTACGCAGGGGTCACTGAAGCTTTCTTT.

This chain joins TRBV15 and TRBJ2-5; 7 bases are shared with TRBD2. V shed 1 base and J 2 bases; nucleotides not matched to a gene: 4. The V gene's germline CDR1 is LNHNV and CDR2 YYDKDF (reference sequence). The CDR3 sequence is 15 residues long. The CDR3 is CATSRVSSGQETQYF. CDR3 coding DNA: TGTGCCACCAGCAGAGTGTCTAGCGGTCAAGAGACCCAGTACTTC.

This rearrangement joins TRBV4-1 to TRBJ2-2, with 12 nucleotides matching TRBD2. Germline CDR1 reads MGHRA; CDR2 reads YSYEKL. There are 18 residues in the CDR3. V dropped 4 bases and J dropped 4; count of bases not matched to a gene: 10. CDR3 in DNA: TGCGCCAGCAGCCCCGGACTAGCGGGACTAACCCGCACCGGGGAGCTGTTTTTT. As protein: CASSPGLAGLTRTGELFF.

The CDR3 here is CASNEPQGRTSGMRDEQFF. CDR3 nucleotides: TGTGCCAGCAACGAACCACAGGGTAGAACTAGCGGGATGCGCGATGAGCAGTTCTTC. The rearrangement links TRBV7-8 to TRBJ2-1, with 10 bases lining up with TRBD2. CDR3 length: 19 amino acids. Germline V lookup: CDR1 SGHVS, CDR2 FQNEAQ. V shed 7 bases and J 8 bases; nucleotides not matched to a gene: 23.

V and J are TRBV6-5 and TRBJ2-5, with 7 bases that match TRBD2. The J segment lost 4 bases and the V segment lost 3 bases, leaving 8 bases of the junction unmatched. The CDR3 runs 15 residues. Germline loops: CDR1 MNHEY, CDR2 SVGAGI. In DNA form, the CDR3 reads TGTGCCAGCAGTTATGCGGGAGCTAGGGGAGAGACCCAGTACTTC. Protein product: CASSYAGARGETQYF.